The 8 T cell receptor beta chains given below trace back to one sample, sequenced in a study of CD8 T cells in Susac syndrome. Reverse transcription of 0.5 to 1 ug RNA was carried out with random hexamers. TCRdb itself ran the immunoSEQ multiplex PCR reads through MiXCR, one entry per CDR3 protein. Of 120,000 or so distinct CDR3 sequences detected, around 95% appear once; the ten largest clones hold about 0.2%. Sequenced input: CD8+ T cells from PBMCs. The receptors were sampled from a human donor with Susac syndrome.

This clonotype was counted once. This chain connects TRBV4-3 to TRBJ2-7; D is unresolved. Germline loops: CDR1 LGHNA, CDR2 YSLEER. This CDR3 is 13 amino acids long. Trimming shortened V by 3 bases and J by 4 bases, and 10 bases separated the two germline ends. This CDR3 is CASSQFVRYEQYF. For the CDR3, the DNA is TGCGCCAGCAGCCAGTTCGTCCGGTACGAGCAGTACTTC.

CDR3 in DNA: TGTGCCACCAAACCGGGACTAGCATCCCCGTCGACCCAGTACTTC. It yields the protein CATKPGLASPSTQYF. This chain joins TRBV15 and TRBJ2-5; 9 positions agree with TRBD2. Losses at the gene ends were 7 bases for V and 7 bases for J; bases not matched to a gene: 13. CDR1 LNHNV and CDR2 YYDKDF come from the germline V gene (reference sequence). This CDR3 is 15 amino acids long.

The chain recombines TRBV20-1 with TRBJ2-7; 10 bases line up with TRBD1. Per germline, CDR1 DFQATT and CDR2 SNEGSKA (reference sequence). The CDR3 length is 16 residues. V gave up 6 bases and J gave up 3 bases; unmatched junction bases: 14. DNA for the CDR3: TGCAGTGCCCCGCGGGCTCGGGACAGGGGTTACTACGAGCAGTACTTC. Translated: CSAPRARDRGYYEQYF.

This sequence joins TRBV3-1 and TRBJ1-5; D is possibly TRBD1 (5 bases). Trimming cost V 1 base and J 3 bases, with 7 bases left between them. CDR3 length: 14 amino acids. Germline CDR1 LGHDT, CDR2 YNNKEL (reference sequence). CDR3 amino acids: CASSQGQFNQPQHF. The CDR3, as DNA: TGTGCCAGCAGCCAAGGACAGTTCAATCAGCCCCAGCATTTT.

This clonotype was detected only once. This chain uses TRBV29-1 with TRBJ2-3, with a weak D call TRBD2 (5 bases). V lost 4 bases and J lost 1, with 9 bases in between. Germline-derived CDR1 and CDR2 are SQVTM and ANQGSEA. The CDR3 totals 13 residues. This chain's CDR3 is CSVAGSGTDTQYF. CDR3 nucleotides: TGCAGCGTTGCCGGTAGCGGCACAGATACGCAGTATTTT.

V gene TRBV4-1 combines with J gene TRBJ2-7; D is perhaps TRBD1 (6 bases). Per germline, CDR1 MGHRA and CDR2 YSYEKL. Trimming cost V 8 bases and J 6 bases, with 14 bases left between them. The CDR3 totals 12 residues. CDR3 residues: CASQKRGGEQYF. CDR3 sequence (DNA): TGCGCCAGCCAAAAGAGAGGGGGCGAGCAGTACTTC.

The V and J genes are TRBV27 and TRBJ2-7; no clear D. This CDR3 contains 13 residues. Trimming stripped 4 bases from V and 1 base from J, with 8 bases between. Germline CDR1 is MNHEY and CDR2 is SMNVEV (reference sequence). CDR3 in amino acids: CASSSDSSYEQYF. The CDR3 region has the DNA TGTGCCAGCAGTTCCGACTCGTCCTACGAGCAGTACTTC.

Here the CDR3 DNA reads TGTGCCAGCAGCCAAGCTGGGGCAGGAGAGTCCGACGAGCAGTACTTC. Its protein is CASSQAGAGESDEQYF. The V gene is TRBV3-1, the J gene TRBJ2-7; tentative D call: TRBD1 (5 bases). The CDR3 totals 16 residues. V was pared by 1 base and J by 5 bases, with 18 bases between. The germline V gene encodes CDR1 LGHDT and CDR2 YNNKEL (reference sequence).